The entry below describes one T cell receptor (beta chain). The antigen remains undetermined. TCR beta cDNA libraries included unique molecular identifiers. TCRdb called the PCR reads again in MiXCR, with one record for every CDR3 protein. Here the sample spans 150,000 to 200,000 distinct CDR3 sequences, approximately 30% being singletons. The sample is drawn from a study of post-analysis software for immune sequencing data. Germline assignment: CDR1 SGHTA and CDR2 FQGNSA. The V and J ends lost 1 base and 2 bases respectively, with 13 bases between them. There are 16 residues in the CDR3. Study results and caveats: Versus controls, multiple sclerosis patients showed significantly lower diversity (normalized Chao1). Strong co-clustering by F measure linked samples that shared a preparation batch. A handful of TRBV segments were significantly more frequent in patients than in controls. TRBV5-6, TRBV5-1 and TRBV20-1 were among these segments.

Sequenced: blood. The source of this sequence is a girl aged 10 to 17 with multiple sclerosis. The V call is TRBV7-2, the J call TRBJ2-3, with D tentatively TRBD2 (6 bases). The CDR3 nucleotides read TGTGCCAGCAGCTTAGGGGCTAGCGAGTACACAGATACGCAGTATTTT. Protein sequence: CASSLGASEYTDTQYF.